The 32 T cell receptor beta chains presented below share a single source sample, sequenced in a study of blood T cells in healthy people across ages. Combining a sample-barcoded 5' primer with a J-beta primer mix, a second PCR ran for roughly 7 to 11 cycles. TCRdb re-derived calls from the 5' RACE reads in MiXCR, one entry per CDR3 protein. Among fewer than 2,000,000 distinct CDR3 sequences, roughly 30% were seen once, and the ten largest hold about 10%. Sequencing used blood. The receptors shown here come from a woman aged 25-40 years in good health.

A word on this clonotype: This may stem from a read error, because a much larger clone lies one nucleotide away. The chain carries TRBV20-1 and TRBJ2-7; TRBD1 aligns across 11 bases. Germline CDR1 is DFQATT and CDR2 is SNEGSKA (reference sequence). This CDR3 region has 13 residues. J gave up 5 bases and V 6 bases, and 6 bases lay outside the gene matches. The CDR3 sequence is CSASGTGGHEQYF. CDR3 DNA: TGCAGTGCGTCCGGGACAGGGGGACACGAGCAGTACTTC.

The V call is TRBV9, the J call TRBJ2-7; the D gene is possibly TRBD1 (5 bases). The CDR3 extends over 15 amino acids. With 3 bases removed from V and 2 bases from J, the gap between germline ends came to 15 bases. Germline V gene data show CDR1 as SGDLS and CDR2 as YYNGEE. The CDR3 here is CASSENRKITYEQYF. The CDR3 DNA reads TGTGCCAGCAGCGAAAACAGGAAAATAACCTACGAGCAGTACTTC.

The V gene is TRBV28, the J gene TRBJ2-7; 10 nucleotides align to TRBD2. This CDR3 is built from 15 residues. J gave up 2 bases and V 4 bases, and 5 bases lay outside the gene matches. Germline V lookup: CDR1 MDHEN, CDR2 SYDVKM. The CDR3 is CASSSASGRTYEQYF. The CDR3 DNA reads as TGTGCCAGCAGTTCGGCTAGCGGGAGAACCTACGAGCAGTACTTC.

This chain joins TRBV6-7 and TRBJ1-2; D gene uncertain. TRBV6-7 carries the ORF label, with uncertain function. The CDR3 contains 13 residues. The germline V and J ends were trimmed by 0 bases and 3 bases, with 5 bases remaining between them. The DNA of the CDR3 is TGTGCCAGCAGTTACTCGTGGTACTATGGCTACACCTTC. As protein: CASSYSWYYGYTF.

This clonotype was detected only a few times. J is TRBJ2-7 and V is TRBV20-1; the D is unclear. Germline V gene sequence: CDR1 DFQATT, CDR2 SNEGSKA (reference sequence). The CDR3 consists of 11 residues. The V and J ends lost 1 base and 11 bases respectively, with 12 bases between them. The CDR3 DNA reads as TGCAGTGCTAGAGTAGATATCGGAGAGTACTTC. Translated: CSARVDIGEYF.

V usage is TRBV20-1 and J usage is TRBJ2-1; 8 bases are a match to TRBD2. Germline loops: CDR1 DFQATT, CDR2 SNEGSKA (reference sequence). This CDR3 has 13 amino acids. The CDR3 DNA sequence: TGCAGCCCTTCTTCCTTAGCGGGACTTGAGCAGTTCTTC. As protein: CSPSSLAGLEQFF.

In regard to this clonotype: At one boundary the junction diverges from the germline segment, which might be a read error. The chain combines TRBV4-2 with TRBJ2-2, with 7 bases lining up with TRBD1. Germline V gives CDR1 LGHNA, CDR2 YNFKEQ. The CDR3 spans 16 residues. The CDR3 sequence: CASSQGGTANTGERFF. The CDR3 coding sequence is TGTGCCAGCAGCCAAGGGGGGACAGCGAACACCGGGGAGCGGTTTTTT.

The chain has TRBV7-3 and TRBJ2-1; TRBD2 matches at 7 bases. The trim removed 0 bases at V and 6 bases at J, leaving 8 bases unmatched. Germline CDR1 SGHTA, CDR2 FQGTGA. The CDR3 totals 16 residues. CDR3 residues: CASSLTWTSGSNEQFF. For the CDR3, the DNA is TGTGCCAGCAGCTTAACTTGGACTAGTGGGAGCAATGAGCAGTTCTTC.

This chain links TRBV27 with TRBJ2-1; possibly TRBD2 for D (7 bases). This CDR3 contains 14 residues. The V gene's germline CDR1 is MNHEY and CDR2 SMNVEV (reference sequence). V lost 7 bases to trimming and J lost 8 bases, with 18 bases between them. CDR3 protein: CASNLGGAVDEQFF. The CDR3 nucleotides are TGTGCCAGCAACCTGGGGGGGGCCGTGGATGAGCAGTTCTTC.

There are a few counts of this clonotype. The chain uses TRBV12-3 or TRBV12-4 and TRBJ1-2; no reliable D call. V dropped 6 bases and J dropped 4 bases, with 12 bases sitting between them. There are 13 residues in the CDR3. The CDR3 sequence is CASSPLNSYGYTF. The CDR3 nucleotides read TGTGCCAGCAGCCCTCTAAACTCCTATGGCTACACCTTC.

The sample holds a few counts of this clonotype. The CDR3 DNA reads TGCGCCAGCAGCAGAACCGGGACAGGGATGTCGAACACTGAAGCTTTCTTT. It is translated as CASSRTGTGMSNTEAFF. The rearrangement uses TRBV5-1 and TRBJ1-1; 9 bases agree with TRBD1. From germline, CDR1 is SGHRS and CDR2 YFSETQ. The length of the CDR3 is 17 residues. The junction had 11 bases not matched to a gene; V was cut back by 4 bases and J by 1 base.

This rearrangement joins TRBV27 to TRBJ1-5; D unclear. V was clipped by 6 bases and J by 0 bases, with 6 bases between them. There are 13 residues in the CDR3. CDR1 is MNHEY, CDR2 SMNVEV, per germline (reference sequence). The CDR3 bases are TGTGCCAGCAGACTTAATAGCAATCAGCCCCAGCATTTT. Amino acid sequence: CASRLNSNQPQHF.

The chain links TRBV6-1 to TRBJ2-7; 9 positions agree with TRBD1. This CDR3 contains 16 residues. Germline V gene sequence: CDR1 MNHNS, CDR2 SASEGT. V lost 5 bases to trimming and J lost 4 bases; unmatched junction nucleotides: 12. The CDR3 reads CASSPTPGTGLYEQYF. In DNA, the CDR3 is TGTGCCAGCAGTCCAACTCCCGGGACAGGGTTGTACGAGCAGTACTTC.

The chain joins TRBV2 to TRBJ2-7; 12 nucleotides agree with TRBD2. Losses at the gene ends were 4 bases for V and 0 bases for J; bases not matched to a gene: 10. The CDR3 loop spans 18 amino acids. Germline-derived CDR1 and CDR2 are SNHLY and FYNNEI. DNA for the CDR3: TGTGCCAGCAGTGCGGGACTAGCGGGTGGCCGCAGCTCCTACGAGCAGTACTTC. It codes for CASSAGLAGGRSSYEQYF.

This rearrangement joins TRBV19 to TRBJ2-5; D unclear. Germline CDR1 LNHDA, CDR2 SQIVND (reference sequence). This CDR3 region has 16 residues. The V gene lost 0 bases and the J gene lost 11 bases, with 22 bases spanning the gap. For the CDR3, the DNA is TGTGCCAGTAGTATAGATCAACCCCCGCAGACCCGTGAGCAGTACTTC. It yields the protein CASSIDQPPQTREQYF.

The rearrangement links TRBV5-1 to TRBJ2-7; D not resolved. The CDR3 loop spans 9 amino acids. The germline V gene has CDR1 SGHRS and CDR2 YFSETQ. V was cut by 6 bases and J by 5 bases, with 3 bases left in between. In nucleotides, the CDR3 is TGCGCCAGCAACCACGAGCAGTACTTC. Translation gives CASNHEQYF.

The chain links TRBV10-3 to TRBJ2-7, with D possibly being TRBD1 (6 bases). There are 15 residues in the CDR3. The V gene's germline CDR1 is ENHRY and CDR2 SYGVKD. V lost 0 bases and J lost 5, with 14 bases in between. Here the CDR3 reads CAISESPRGSNEQYF. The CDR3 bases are TGTGCCATCAGTGAGTCACCCAGGGGATCGAACGAGCAGTACTTC.

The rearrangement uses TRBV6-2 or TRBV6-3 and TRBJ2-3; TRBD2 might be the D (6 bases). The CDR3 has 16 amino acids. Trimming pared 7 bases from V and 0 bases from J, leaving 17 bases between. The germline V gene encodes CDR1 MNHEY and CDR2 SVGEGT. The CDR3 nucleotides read TGTGCCAGCACCCGGGAGAGTCCATCTAGCACAGATACGCAGTATTTT. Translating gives CASTRESPSSTDTQYF.

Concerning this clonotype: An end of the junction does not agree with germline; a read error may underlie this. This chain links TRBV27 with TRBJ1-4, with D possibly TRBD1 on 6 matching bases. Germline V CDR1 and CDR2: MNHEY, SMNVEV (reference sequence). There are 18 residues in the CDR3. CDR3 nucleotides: TGTGCCAGCAGTTTTAGGGGGGTCCGCGGAGGGCCGAATGAAGAACTGTTTTTT. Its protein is CASSFRGVRGGPNEELFF. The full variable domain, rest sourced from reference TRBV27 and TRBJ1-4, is EAQVTQNPRYLITVTGKKLTVTCSQNMNHEYMSWYRQDPGLGLRQIYYSMNVEVTDKGDVPEGYKVSRKEKRNFPLILESPSPNQTSLYFCASSFRGVRGGPNEELFFGSGTQLSVL.

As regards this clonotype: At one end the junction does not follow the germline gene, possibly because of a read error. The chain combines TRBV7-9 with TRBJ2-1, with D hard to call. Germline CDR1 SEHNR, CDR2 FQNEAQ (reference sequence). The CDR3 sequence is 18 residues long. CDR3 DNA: TGTGCCAACAGCTTAGACCTTCCCGCCGCCCCCTCCTACAATGAGCAGTTCTTC. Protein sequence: CANSLDLPAAPSYNEQFF.

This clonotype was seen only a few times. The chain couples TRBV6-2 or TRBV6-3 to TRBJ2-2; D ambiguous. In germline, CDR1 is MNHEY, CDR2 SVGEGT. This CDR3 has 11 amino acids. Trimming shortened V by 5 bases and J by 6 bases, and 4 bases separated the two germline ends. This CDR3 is CASSHAGELFF. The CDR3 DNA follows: TGTGCCAGCAGTCACGCCGGGGAGCTGTTTTTT.

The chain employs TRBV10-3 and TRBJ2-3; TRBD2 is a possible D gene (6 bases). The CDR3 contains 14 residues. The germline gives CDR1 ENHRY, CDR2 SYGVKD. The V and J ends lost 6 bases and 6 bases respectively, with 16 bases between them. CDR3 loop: CAIRGTPNEDTQYF. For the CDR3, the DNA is TGTGCCATCAGGGGGACTCCCAATGAGGATACGCAGTATTTT.

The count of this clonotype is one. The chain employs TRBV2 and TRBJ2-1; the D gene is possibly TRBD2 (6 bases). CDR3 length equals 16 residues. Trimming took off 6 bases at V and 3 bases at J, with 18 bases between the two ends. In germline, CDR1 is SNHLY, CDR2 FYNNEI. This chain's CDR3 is CASRSMGLGNYNEQFF. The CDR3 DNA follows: TGTGCCAGCAGATCCATGGGACTCGGCAACTACAATGAGCAGTTCTTC.

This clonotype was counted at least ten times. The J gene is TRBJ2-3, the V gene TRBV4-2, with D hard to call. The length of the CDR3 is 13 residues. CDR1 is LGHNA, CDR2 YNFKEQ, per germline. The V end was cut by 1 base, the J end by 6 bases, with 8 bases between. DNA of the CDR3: TGTGCCAGCAGCCAAGCCCTGGGGGATACGCAGTATTTT. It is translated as CASSQALGDTQYF.

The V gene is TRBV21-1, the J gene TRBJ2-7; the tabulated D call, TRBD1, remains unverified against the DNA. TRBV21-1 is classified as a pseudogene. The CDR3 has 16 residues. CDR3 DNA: TGTGCCAGCAGCCACCCAGCCCGGGACAGCCGATACGAGCAGTACTTC. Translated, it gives CASSHPARDSRYEQYF.

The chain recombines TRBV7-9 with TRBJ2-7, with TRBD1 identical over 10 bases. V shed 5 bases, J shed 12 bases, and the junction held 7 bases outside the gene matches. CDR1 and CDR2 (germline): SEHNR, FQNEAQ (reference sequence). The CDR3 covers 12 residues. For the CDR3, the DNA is TGTGCCAGCAGCACAGGGACAGGGGTTTTGTACTTC. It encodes CASSTGTGVLYF.

The CDR3 DNA sequence: TGTGCCAGCAGTCGGGACGGGAACTCCTATAATTCACCCCTCCACTTT. Translated, it gives CASSRDGNSYNSPLHF. The V call is TRBV6-7, the J call TRBJ1-6; possible D gene TRBD1, 5 bases. TRBV6-7 is an ORF, with its function uncertain. The germline V and J ends were trimmed by 5 bases and 0 bases, with 11 bases remaining between them. The CDR3 covers 16 residues.

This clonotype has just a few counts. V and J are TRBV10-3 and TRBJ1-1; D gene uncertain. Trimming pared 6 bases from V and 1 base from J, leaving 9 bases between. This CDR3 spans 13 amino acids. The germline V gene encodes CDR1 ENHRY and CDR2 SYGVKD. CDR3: CAIRLTPNTEAFF. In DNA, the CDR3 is TGTGCCATCAGGCTGACACCGAACACTGAAGCTTTCTTT.

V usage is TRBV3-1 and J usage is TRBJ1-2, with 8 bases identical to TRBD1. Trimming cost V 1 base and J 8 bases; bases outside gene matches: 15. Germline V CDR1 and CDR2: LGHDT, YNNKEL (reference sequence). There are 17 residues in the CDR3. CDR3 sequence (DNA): TGTGCCAGCAGCCAAGCTGAGACAGGGGACCCGACGAGGGGCTACACCTTC. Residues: CASSQAETGDPTRGYTF. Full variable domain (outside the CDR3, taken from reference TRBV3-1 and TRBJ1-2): DTAVSQTPKYLVTQMGNDKSIKCEQNLGHDTMYWYKQDSKKFLKIMFSYNNKELIINETVPNRFSPKSPDKAHLNLHINSLELGDSAVYFCASSQAETGDPTRGYTFGSGTRLTVV.

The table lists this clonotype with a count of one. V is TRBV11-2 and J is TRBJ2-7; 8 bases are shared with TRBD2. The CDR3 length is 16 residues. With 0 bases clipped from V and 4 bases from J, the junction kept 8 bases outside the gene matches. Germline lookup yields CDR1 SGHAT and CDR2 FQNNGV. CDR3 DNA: TGTGCCAGCAGCTTAGATTTAGCGGGGTCCGGGTACGAGCAGTACTTC. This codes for CASSLDLAGSGYEQYF.

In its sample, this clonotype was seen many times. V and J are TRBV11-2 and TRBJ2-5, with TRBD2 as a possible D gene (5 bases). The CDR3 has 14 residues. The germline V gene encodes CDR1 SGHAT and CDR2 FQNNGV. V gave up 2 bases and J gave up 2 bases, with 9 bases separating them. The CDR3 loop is CASSLLTSQETQYF. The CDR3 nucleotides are TGTGCCAGCAGCTTATTAACTAGTCAAGAGACCCAGTACTTC.

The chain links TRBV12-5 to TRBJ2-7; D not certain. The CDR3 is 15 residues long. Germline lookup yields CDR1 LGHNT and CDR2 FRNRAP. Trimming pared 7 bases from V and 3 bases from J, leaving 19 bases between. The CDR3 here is CASVPISGHLYEQYF. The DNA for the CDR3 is TGTGCTAGTGTCCCGATCAGTGGTCACCTCTACGAGCAGTACTTC.